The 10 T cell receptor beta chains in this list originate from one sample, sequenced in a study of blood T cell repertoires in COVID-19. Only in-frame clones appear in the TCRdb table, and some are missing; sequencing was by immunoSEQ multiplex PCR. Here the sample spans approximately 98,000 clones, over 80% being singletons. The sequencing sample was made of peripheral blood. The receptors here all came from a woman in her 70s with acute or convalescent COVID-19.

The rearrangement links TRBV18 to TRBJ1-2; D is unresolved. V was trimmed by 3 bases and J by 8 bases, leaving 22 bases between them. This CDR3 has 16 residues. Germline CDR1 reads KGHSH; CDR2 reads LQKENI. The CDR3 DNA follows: TGTGCCAGCTCACCTCCCGGTGAAGGCAGCTCTAGCGGCTACACCTTC. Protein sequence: CASSPPGEGSSSGYTF. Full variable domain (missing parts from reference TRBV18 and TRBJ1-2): NAGVMQNPRHLVRRRGQEARLRCSPMKGHSHVYWYRQLPEEGLKFMVYLQKENIIDESGMPKERFSAEFPKEGPSILRIQQVVRGDSAAYFCASSPPGEGSSSGYTFGSGTRLTVV.

CDR3: CASSLVELNYGYTF. The CDR3 coding sequence is TGTGCCAGCAGCTTGGTTGAACTTAACTATGGCTACACCTTC. The chain is built from TRBV5-6 and TRBJ1-2; D is ambiguous. From germline, CDR1 is SGHDT and CDR2 YYEEEE. Trimming took off 0 bases at V and 1 base at J, with 7 bases between the two ends. The CDR3 consists of 14 residues.

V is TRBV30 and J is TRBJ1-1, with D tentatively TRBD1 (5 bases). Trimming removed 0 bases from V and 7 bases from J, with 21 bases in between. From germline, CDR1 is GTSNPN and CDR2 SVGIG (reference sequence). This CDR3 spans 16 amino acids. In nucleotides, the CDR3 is TGTGCCTGGAGTGTACTGCCGCGCAGGGAGGGAGGTGAAGCTTTCTTT. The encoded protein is CAWSVLPRREGGEAFF. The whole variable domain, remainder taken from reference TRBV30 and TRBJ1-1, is SQTIHQWPATLVQPVGSPLSLECTVEGTSNPNLYWYRQAAGRGLQLLFYSVGIGQISSEVPQNLSASRPQDRQFILSSKKLLLSDSGFYLCAWSVLPRREGGEAFFGQGTRLTVV.

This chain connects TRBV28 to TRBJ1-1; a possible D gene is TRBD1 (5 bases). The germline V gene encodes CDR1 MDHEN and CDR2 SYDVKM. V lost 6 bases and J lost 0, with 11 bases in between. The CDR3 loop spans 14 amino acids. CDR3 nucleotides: TGTGCCAGCAGCACGGACACGGTGAACACTGAAGCTTTCTTT. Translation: CASSTDTVNTEAFF.

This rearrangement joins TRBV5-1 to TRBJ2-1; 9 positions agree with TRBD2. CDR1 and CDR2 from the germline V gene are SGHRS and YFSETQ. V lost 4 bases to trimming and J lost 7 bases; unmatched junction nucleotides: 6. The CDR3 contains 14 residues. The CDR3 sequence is CASSRGAGGNEQFF. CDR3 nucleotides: TGCGCCAGCAGCCGCGGAGCGGGGGGTAATGAGCAGTTCTTC.

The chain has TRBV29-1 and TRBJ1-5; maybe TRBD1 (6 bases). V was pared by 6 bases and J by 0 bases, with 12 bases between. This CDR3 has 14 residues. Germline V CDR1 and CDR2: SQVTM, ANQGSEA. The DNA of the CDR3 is TGCAGCGTCCGGACAGATAATAGCAATCAGCCCCAGCATTTT. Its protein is CSVRTDNSNQPQHF. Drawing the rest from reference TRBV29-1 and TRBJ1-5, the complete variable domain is SAVISQKPSRDICQRGTSLTIQCQVDSQVTMMFWYRQQPGQSLTLIATANQGSEATYESGFVIDKFPISRPNLTFSTLTVSNMSPEDSSIYLCSVRTDNSNQPQHFGDGTRLSIL.

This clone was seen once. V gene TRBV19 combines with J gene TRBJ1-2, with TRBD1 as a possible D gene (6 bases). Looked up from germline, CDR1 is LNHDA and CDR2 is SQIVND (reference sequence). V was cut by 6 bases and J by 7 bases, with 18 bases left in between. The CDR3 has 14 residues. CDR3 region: CASRKQGIPAGYTF. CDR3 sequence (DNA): TGTGCCAGTAGGAAACAGGGCATCCCCGCTGGCTACACCTTC.

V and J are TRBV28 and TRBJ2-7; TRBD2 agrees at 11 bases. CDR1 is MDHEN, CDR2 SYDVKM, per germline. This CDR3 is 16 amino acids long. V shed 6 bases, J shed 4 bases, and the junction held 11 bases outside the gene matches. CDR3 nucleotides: TGTGCCAGCAGCTTAGGGACTAGCGGAATAAGGTACGAGCAGTACTTC. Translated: CASSLGTSGIRYEQYF.

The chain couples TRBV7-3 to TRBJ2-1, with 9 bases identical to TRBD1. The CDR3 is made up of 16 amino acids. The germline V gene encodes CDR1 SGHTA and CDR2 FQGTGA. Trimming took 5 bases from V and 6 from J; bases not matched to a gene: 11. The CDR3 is CASSPAGTGFINEQFF. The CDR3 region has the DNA TGTGCCAGCAGCCCGGCAGGGACAGGGTTTATCAATGAGCAGTTCTTC.

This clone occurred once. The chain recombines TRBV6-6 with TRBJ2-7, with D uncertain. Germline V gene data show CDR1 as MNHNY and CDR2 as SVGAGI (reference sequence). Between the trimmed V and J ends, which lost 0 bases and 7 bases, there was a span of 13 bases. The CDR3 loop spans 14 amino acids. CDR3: CASSYSSRVGEQYV. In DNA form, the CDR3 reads TGTGCCAGCAGTTACTCTTCTCGGGTCGGGGAGCAGTACGTC.